Listed here are 14 T cell receptor beta chains from one sample, sequenced in a study of tissue T cells after allogeneic stem cell transplantation. Sequencing was performed with immunoSEQ multiplex PCR; in TCRdb, only in-frame clones are kept and a portion is missing. The table has about 28,000 clones, 85% seen once; the top ten hold 3.5% to 4.5%. Sequences were derived from blood, sampled before transplantation. These receptors all stem from a woman aged 18 to 50 who later had graft-versus-host disease after an allogeneic stem cell transplant.

The chain carries TRBV7-9 and TRBJ2-3; 9 bases map to TRBD1. The CDR3 loop spans 15 amino acids. From germline, CDR1 is SEHNR and CDR2 FQNEAQ (reference sequence). Trimming at V came to 2 bases and at J to 1 base, leaving 1 base not matched to a gene. CDR3 region: CASSLTGGRTDTQYF. The DNA of the CDR3 is TGTGCCAGCAGCTTAACAGGGGGCCGCACAGATACGCAGTATTTT.

This sequence joins TRBV28 and TRBJ2-7, with D possibly matching TRBD2 (6 bases). The length of the CDR3 is 13 residues. Germline V lookup: CDR1 MDHEN, CDR2 SYDVKM. Trimming cost V 2 bases and J 7 bases, with 12 bases left between them. Here the CDR3 DNA reads TGTGCCAGCAGTTTAGGTTCGGGGGATGAGCAGTACTTC. Its translation is CASSLGSGDEQYF.

This clone was detected only a few times. V usage is TRBV5-5 and J usage is TRBJ1-3, with D unresolved. The CDR3 runs to 16 residues. The germline CDR1 and CDR2 sequences are SGHKS and YYEKEE (reference sequence). The V gene lost 1 base and the J gene lost 1 base, with 12 bases spanning the gap. The CDR3 reads CASSLQAVGSGNTIYF. CDR3 nucleotides: TGTGCCAGCAGCTTGCAGGCAGTTGGATCTGGAAACACCATATATTTT. Drawing the rest from reference TRBV5-5 and TRBJ1-3, the complete variable domain is DAGVTQSPTHLIKTRGQQVTLRCSPISGHKSVSWYQQVLGQGPQFIFQYYEKEERGRGNFPDRFSARQFPNYSSELNVNALLLGDSALYLCASSLQAVGSGNTIYFGEGSWLTVV.

The chain carries TRBV25-1 and TRBJ2-7; 8 nucleotides line up with TRBD1. This CDR3 contains 18 residues. CDR1 is MGHDK, CDR2 SYGVNS, per germline. V dropped 1 base and J dropped 1; count of bases not matched to a gene: 12. The CDR3 region has the DNA TGTGCCAGCAGTGAATCCCCTCGACAGGGGTCCTTATCCTACGAGCAGTACTTC. Protein product: CASSESPRQGSLSYEQYF.

The V call is TRBV30, the J call TRBJ2-3; 9 bases fit TRBD1. V gave up 3 bases and J gave up 3 bases; unmatched junction bases: 7. The CDR3 has 15 amino acids. The germline gives CDR1 GTSNPN, CDR2 SVGIG (reference sequence). CDR3 sequence reads: CAWRTTGGSTDTQYF. The CDR3 DNA reads TGTGCCTGGAGGACGACAGGGGGTAGTACAGATACGCAGTATTTT.

The chain employs TRBV15 and TRBJ2-7, with D perhaps given as TRBD1 or TRBD2 (6 bases each). V gave up 3 bases and J gave up 3 bases, with 15 bases separating them. This CDR3 region has 15 residues. Germline CDR1 reads LNHNV; CDR2 reads YYDKDF (reference sequence). CDR3 in DNA: TGTGCCACCAGCAGCCGAACGGGGGCCGGCTACGAGCAGTACTTC. This codes for CATSSRTGAGYEQYF. The full variable domain, its missing parts supplied by reference TRBV15 and TRBJ2-7, is DAMVIQNPRYQVTQFGKPVTLSCSQTLNHNVMYWYQQKSSQAPKLLFHYYDKDFNNEADTPDNFQSRRPNTSFCFLDIRSPGLGDTAMYLCATSSRTGAGYEQYFGPGTRLTVT.

The chain is built from TRBV6-1 and TRBJ2-7; D is unclear. Between the trimmed V and J ends, which lost 3 bases and 13 bases, there was a span of 13 bases. CDR3 length: 11 amino acids. Germline V gene sequence: CDR1 MNHNS, CDR2 SASEGT. DNA of the CDR3: TGTGCCAGCAGTGACGGACCCGGTAACTACTTC. Protein sequence: CASSDGPGNYF.

The chain links TRBV18 to TRBJ1-1; unclear D gene. CDR1 and CDR2 (germline): KGHSH, LQKENI. V lost 5 bases, J lost 6 bases, and 10 bases lay in between. The CDR3 runs to 12 residues. The CDR3 loop is CASSRGKAEAFF. CDR3 bases: TGTGCCAGCTCAAGAGGCAAAGCTGAAGCTTTCTTT.

The V and J genes are TRBV3-1 (or the pseudogene TRBV3-2) and TRBJ1-2; perhaps TRBD1 as D (5 bases). The CDR3 length is 12 residues. CDR1 is LGHDT, CDR2 YNNKEL, per germline (reference sequence). Trimming took off 4 bases at V and 3 bases at J, with 6 bases between the two ends. The CDR3 bases are TGTGCCAGCAGCCGACAGTACTATGGCTACACCTTC. The encoded protein is CASSRQYYGYTF.

This clone was found once. This chain links TRBV19 with TRBJ1-1; 8 nucleotides match TRBD1. Unmatched junction bases numbered 4, after V lost 7 bases and J lost 0 bases. There are 14 residues in the CDR3. CDR1 and CDR2 from the germline V gene are LNHDA and SQIVND (reference sequence). The CDR3 DNA reads as TGTGCCAGTATCCAGGACAGGGTGAACACTGAAGCTTTCTTT. As protein: CASIQDRVNTEAFF.

The chain carries TRBV19 and TRBJ2-7; tentatively, D is TRBD1 (6 bases). V dropped 1 base and J dropped 3 bases, with 19 bases sitting between them. This CDR3 has 17 residues. Germline CDR1 is LNHDA and CDR2 is SQIVND (reference sequence). CDR3 amino acids: CASSIASTGRNFYEQYF. CDR3 coding DNA: TGTGCCAGTAGTATAGCCTCAACAGGGAGAAACTTCTACGAGCAGTACTTC.

The chain has TRBV12-5 and TRBJ2-7; 9 nucleotides line up with TRBD1. The length of the CDR3 is 15 residues. Looked up from germline, CDR1 is LGHNT and CDR2 is FRNRAP. V was pared by 3 bases and J by 4 bases, with 7 bases of the junction left unmatched. CDR3 nucleotide sequence: TGTGCTAGTGGTTTCCTAGACAGGGGGAGGTACGAGCAGTACTTC. Its protein is CASGFLDRGRYEQYF.

V gene TRBV2 combines with J gene TRBJ2-7; 11 positions agree with TRBD2. CDR1 SNHLY and CDR2 FYNNEI come from the germline V gene. V was pared by 7 bases and J by 7 bases, with 6 bases of the junction left unmatched. The CDR3 runs 13 residues. As DNA, the CDR3 is TGTGCCAGCATGTTACTAGCGGGAGATGAGCAGTACTTC. This gives the protein CASMLLAGDEQYF.

This chain links TRBV7-2 with TRBJ2-7, with D hard to call. The CDR3 runs 12 residues. Germline CDR1 and CDR2: SGHTA and FQGNSA. The V gene lost 1 base and the J gene lost 6 bases, with 7 bases spanning the gap. In DNA, the CDR3 is TGTGCCAGCAGCTTAGGAGTTAGCGAGCAGTACTTC. It codes for CASSLGVSEQYF.